A selection of T cell receptor beta chains follows, all from one sample in a study of blood T cell repertoires in COVID-19. Data came from immunoSEQ multiplex PCR; TCRdb stores just in-frame clones and leaves some out. The sample has about 66,000 clones; 86% are singletons. Sequences were obtained from peripheral blood. These receptors were obtained from a man between 50 and 59 years old with active COVID-19. CDR3s include the opening cysteine and the closing phenylalanine or tryptophan. A D gene is named only where the DNA matches it firmly. Expanded clones are given a class, and other clones once, few, many or no size at all.

V gene	CDR3 length	clone size	D gene	J gene	CDR3 DNA	CDR3 protein
TRBV24-1	14	-	-	TRBJ2-2	TGTGCCACCAGTGATTCGGGGATCACCGGGGAGCTGTTTTTT	CATSDSGITGELFF
TRBV6-5	14	-	-	TRBJ2-7	TGTGCCAGCAGAACCCGGTGGGGGGTCCACGAGCAGTACTTC	CASRTRWGVHEQYF
TRBV7-2	18	-	TRBD2	TRBJ2-3	TGTGCCAGTGTCCGTTCGCCGGGACTAGCGGGAGTAGGAGATACGCAGTATTTT	CASVRSPGLAGVGDTQYF
TRBV29-1	11	-	TRBD1	TRBJ2-7	TGCAGCGTTGTACAGGGGTACGAGCAGTACTTC	CSVVQGYEQYF
TRBV4-1	14	-	-	TRBJ2-3	TGCGCCAGCAGCCCGCTACAGGGCACAGATACGCAGTATTTT	CASSPLQGTDTQYF
TRBV10-2	15	-	-	TRBJ1-5	TGCGCCAGCAGGGAACAGGGAGTTAGCAATCAGCCCCAGCATTTT	CASREQGVSNQPQHF
TRBV4-2	19	-	TRBD2	TRBJ2-2	TGTGCCAGCAGCCAATCGGCTCCGGGACTAGCGGGGGTGTATCGAGAGCTGTTTTTT	CASSQSAPGLAGVYRELFF
TRBV5-1	15	-	-	TRBJ1-1	TGCGCCAGCAGCTTGGACAGGGTTCCTTCCTCTGAAGCTTTCTTT	CASSLDRVPSSEAFF
TRBV6-5	13	-	TRBD1	TRBJ1-2	TGTGCCAGCAGCTTGGACAGGGGCAGTGGCTACACCTTC	CASSLDRGSGYTF
TRBV10-2	13	-	-	TRBJ1-1	TGCGCCAGCAGTGAGTCTGAGTTCACTGAAGCTTTCTTT	CASSESEFTEAFF
TRBV19	15	-	-	TRBJ1-1	TGTGCCAGTAGGGAACCCGCGGGCGAGAACACTGAAGCTTTCTTT	CASREPAGENTEAFF
TRBV20-1	10	-	-	TRBJ1-2	TGCAGTGCTAATGGGCTGGGCTACACCTTC	CSANGLGYTF
TRBV27	16	once	TRBD1	TRBJ2-1	TGTGCCAGCAGTCCGACAGGGGGGCCAAACTACAATGAGCAGTTCTTC	CASSPTGGPNYNEQFF
TRBV7-2	13	-	-	TRBJ2-4	TGTGCCAGCAGCTTTGTCTACGGGGACATTCAGTACTTC	CASSFVYGDIQYF
TRBV14	14	-	-	TRBJ2-4	TGTGCCAGCAGCCCCAGTATAGCCAAAAACATTCAGTACTTC	CASSPSIAKNIQYF
TRBV11-2	15	-	TRBD2	TRBJ2-1	TGTGCCAGCAGCTTAGGTAGCGGGGTGTACAATGAGCAGTTCTTC	CASSLGSGVYNEQFF
TRBV18	16	-	TRBD1	TRBJ1-4	TGTGCCAGCTCACCATCGGTAATTACAGGGGACGAAAAACTGTTTTTT	CASSPSVITGDEKLFF
TRBV3-1/TRBV3-2	15	-	TRBD1	TRBJ2-3	TGTGCCAGCAGCCCCAGACAGGGGGCAACAGATACGCAGTATTTT	CASSPRQGATDTQYF
TRBV30	14	-	-	TRBJ2-2	TGTGCCTGGAGGGAGGGGGCTAACACCGGGGAGCTGTTTTTT	CAWREGANTGELFF
TRBV5-5	16	-	-	TRBJ1-3	TGTGCCAGCAGCTTGACGGGACAATCCCCGGGAAACACCATATATTTT	CASSLTGQSPGNTIYF
TRBV6-6	16	-	TRBD1	TRBJ2-2	TGTGCCAGCAGCCCTATGACAGGGGGAGGTACCGGGGAGCTGTTTTTT	CASSPMTGGGTGELFF
TRBV18	16	-	-	TRBJ2-2	TGTGCCAGCTCACCGCTCTGGGGGGAGTTCACCGGGGAGCTGTTTTTT	CASSPLWGEFTGELFF
TRBV7-2	13	few	-	TRBJ2-5	TGTGCCAGCGAGCGAGGCAGCCAAGAGACCCAGTACTTC	CASERGSQETQYF
TRBV5-1	15	-	-	TRBJ1-4	TGCGCCAGCAGCTTACAGGGTGTTACTAATGAAAAACTGTTTTTT	CASSLQGVTNEKLFF
TRBV2	13	few	TRBD1	TRBJ1-4	TGTGCCAGCCGGACAGGGCTTAATGAAAAACTGTTTTTT	CASRTGLNEKLFF
TRBV5-1	14	-	TRBD1	TRBJ1-1	TGCGCCAGCAGCTTGCAGGGGGAAGACACTGAAGCTTTCTTT	CASSLQGEDTEAFF
TRBV30	11	-	-	TRBJ1-2	TGTGCCTGGAGTGTAGCCCCCCGGACAACCTTC	CAWSVAPRTTF
TRBV5-1	15	-	TRBD1	TRBJ1-4	TGCGCCAGCAGCTTGGCAGGGGGCGATGTTGAAAAACTGTTTTTT	CASSLAGGDVEKLFF
TRBV5-1	20	few	TRBD1	TRBJ1-6	TGCGCCAGCAGCTTGGGGTTCACAGGGGTTTCCAGCTCCTATAATTCACCCCTCCACTTT	CASSLGFTGVSSSYNSPLHF
TRBV30	12	-	-	TRBJ2-1	TGTGCCTGGAGTGTGAACAGCCATGAGCAGTTCTTC	CAWSVNSHEQFF
TRBV2	14	-	TRBD1	TRBJ2-5	TGTGCCAGCAGTCTTTCCGGGACAGGGAGGACCCAGTACTTC	CASSLSGTGRTQYF
TRBV14	16	many	-	TRBJ1-3	TGTGCCAGCAGCCCCCGCAGAGGGAACTCTGGAAACACCATATATTTT	CASSPRRGNSGNTIYF
TRBV7-9	15	-	-	TRBJ1-1	TGTGCCAGCAGCCCCGTGGGCGGGGTAAAGGCTGAAGCTTTCTTT	CASSPVGGVKAEAFF
TRBV10-3	14	-	-	TRBJ1-1	TGTGCCATCGGTGGTACAGGGCGGAACACTGAAGCTTTCTTT	CAIGGTGRNTEAFF
TRBV27	16	-	TRBD1	TRBJ2-6	TGTGCCAGCGCTTTGACAGGGTCTGCTGGGGCCAACGTCCTGACTTTC	CASALTGSAGANVLTF
TRBV27	17	-	TRBD1	TRBJ1-6	TGTGCCAGCAGTCCGCGACAGGGCCGCTCCTATAATTCACCCCTCCACTTT	CASSPRQGRSYNSPLHF
TRBV6-1	15	-	-	TRBJ1-5	TGTGCCAGCAGTGAGGGAGATTCGACAGGTAGGCCCCAGCATTTT	CASSEGDSTGRPQHF
TRBV12-3/TRBV12-4	13	once	TRBD2	TRBJ2-7	TGTGCCAGCCGAGCGGGGCCATCCTACGAGCAGTACTTC	CASRAGPSYEQYF
TRBV11-2	14	-	-	TRBJ1-2	TGTGCCAGCAGCTTAGGGGGGCGGGGGATTGGCTACACCTTC	CASSLGGRGIGYTF
TRBV7-2	16	-	TRBD1	TRBJ1-5	TGTGCCAGCAGCTTAGGGGGGACAGCCCGGGGGCAGCCCCAGCATTTT	CASSLGGTARGQPQHF
TRBV27	13	once	-	TRBJ2-3	TGTGCCAGCAGTTTATCGAGGGCGGATACGCAGTATTTT	CASSLSRADTQYF
TRBV5-4	14	-	-	TRBJ1-1	TGTGCCAGCAGCTTCTACGATATGAACACTGAAGCTTTCTTT	CASSFYDMNTEAFF
TRBV5-1	15	-	TRBD2	TRBJ2-1	TGCGCCAGCAGCTTTACTAGCGGGAGCGGCAATGAGCAGTTCTTC	CASSFTSGSGNEQFF
TRBV6-5	14	-	-	TRBJ1-4	TGTGCCAGCGCCCCGGGTCTACAAAATGAAAAACTGTTTTTT	CASAPGLQNEKLFF
TRBV24-1	16	-	-	TRBJ1-4	TGTGCCACCAGTGACCCCCCCCAACAGGCTAATGAAAAACTGTTTTTT	CATSDPPQQANEKLFF
TRBV7-6	15	-	TRBD2	TRBJ2-7	TGTGCCAGCAGCTTAGAAAGCGGGGGGCCCTACGAGCAGTACTTC	CASSLESGGPYEQYF
TRBV11-3	12	-	-	TRBJ2-2	TGTGCCAGCAGAAGTACTGTGGGGGAGCTGTTTTTT	CASRSTVGELFF